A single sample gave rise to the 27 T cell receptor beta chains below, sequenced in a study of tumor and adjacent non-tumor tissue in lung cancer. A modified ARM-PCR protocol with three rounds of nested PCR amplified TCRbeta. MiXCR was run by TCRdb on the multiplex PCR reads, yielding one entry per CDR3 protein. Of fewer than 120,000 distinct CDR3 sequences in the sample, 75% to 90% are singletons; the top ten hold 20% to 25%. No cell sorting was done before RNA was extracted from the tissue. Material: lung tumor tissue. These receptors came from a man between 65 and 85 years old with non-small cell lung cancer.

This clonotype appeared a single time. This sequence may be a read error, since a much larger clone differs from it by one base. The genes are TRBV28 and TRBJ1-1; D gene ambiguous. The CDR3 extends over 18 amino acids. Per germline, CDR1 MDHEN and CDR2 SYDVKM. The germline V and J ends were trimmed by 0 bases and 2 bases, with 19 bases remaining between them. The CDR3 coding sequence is TGTGCCAGCAGTTTATGGTCCGCGTCTGATACAGTTAACACTGAAGCTTTCTTT. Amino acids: CASSLWSASDTVNTEAFF.

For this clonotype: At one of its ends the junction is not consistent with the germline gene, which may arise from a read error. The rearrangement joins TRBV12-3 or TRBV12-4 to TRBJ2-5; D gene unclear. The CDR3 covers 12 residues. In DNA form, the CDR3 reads TGTGCCAGTAGTTTAAGCCGCGAGACCCAGTACTTC. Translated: CASSLSRETQYF.

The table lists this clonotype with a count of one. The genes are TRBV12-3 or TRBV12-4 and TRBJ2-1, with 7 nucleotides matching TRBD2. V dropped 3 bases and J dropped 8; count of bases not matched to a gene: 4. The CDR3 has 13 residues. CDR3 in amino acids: CASSLGGGDEQFF. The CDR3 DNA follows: TGTGCCAGCAGTTTGGGGGGGGGAGATGAGCAGTTCTTC.

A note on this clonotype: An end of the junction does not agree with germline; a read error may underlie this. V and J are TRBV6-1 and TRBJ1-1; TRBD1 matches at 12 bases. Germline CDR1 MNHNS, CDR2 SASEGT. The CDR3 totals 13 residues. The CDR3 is CAAGTGGITEAFF. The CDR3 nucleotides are TGTGCCGCCGGGACAGGGGGCATTACTGAGGCTTTCTTT.

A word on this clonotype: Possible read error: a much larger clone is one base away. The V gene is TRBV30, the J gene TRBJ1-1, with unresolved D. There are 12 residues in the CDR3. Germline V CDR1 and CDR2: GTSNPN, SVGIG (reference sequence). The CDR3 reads CTWSLMNTEAFF. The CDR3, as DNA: TGTACCTGGAGTCTAATGAACACTGAAGCTTTCTTT. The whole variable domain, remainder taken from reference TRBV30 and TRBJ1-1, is SQTIHQWPATLVQPVGSPLSLECTVEGTSNPNLYWYRQAAGRGLQLLFYSVGIGQISSEVPQNLSASRPQDRQFILSSKKLLLSDSGFYLCTWSLMNTEAFFGQGTRLTVV.

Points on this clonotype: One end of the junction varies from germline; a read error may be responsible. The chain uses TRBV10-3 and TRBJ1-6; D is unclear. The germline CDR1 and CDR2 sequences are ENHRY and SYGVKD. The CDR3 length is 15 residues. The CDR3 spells CAISEDGPGNSPLLF. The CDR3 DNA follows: TGTGCCATCAGTGAGGACGGTCCGGGCAATTCGCCCCTCCTCTTT.

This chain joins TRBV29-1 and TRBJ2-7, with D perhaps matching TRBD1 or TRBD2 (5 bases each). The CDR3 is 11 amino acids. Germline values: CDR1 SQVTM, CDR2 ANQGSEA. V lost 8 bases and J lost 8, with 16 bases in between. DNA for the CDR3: TGCAGCCTAGGCAGGGAGTACAAGCAGTACTTC. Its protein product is CSLGREYKQYF.

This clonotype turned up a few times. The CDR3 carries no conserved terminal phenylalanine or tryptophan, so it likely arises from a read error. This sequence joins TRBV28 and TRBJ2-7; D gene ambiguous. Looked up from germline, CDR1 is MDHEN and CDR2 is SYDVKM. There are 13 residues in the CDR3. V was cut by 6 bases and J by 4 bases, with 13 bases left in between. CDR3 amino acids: CASSPPLKYEQYL. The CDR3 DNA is TGTGCCAGCAGCCCCCCTTTAAAGTACGAGCAGTACCTC.

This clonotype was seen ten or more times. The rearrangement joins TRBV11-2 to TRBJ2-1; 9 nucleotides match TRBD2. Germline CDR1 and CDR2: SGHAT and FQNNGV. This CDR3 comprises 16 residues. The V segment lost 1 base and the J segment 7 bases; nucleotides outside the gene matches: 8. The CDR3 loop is CASSLVTAGGRNEQFF. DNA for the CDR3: TGTGCCAGCAGCTTAGTTACAGCGGGAGGACGGAATGAGCAGTTCTTC.

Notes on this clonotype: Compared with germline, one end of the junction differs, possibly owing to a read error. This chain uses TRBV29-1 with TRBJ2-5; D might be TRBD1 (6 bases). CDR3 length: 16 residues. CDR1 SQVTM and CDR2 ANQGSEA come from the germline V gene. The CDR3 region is CSAKPYMLTGQESQYF. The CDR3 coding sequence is TGCAGCGCCAAGCCCTACATGCTGACAGGTCAAGAGTCCCAGTACTTC.

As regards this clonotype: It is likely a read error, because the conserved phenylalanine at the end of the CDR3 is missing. CDR3 sequence (DNA): TGTGCCAGCAGTGCCCGGGATAGTCATGAGCAGTTCCTT. Amino acid sequence: CASSARDSHEQFL. The V and J genes are TRBV6-5 and TRBJ2-1; D might be TRBD2 (5 bases). The germline V gene encodes CDR1 MNHEY and CDR2 SVGAGI. CDR3 length: 13 residues. V was pared by 5 bases and J by 8 bases, with 13 bases between.

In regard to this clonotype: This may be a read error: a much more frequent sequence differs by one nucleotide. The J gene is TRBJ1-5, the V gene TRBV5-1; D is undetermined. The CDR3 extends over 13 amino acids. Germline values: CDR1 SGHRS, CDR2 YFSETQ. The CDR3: CASSWGGNQSQHF. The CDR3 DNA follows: TGCGCCAGCAGCTGGGGAGGCAATCAGTCCCAGCATTTT. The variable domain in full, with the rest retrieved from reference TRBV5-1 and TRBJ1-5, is KAGVTQTPRYLIKTRGQQVTLSCSPISGHRSVSWYQQTPGQGLQFLFEYFSETQRNKGNFPGRFSGRQFSNSRSEMNVSTLELGDSALYLCASSWGGNQSQHFGDGTRLSIL.

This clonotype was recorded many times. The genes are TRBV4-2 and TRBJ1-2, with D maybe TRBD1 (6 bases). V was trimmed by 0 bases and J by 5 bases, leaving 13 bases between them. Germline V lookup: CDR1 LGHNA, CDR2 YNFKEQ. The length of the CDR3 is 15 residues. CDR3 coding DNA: TGTGCCAGCAGCCAAGATCGGGCAGGGGTGTATGGCTACACCTTC. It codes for CASSQDRAGVYGYTF.

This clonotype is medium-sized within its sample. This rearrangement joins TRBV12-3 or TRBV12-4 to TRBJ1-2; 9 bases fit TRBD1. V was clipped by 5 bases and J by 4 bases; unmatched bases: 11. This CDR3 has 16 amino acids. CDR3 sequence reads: CASSPGQGYSGYGYTF. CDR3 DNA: TGTGCCAGCAGTCCGGGACAGGGCTATTCAGGCTATGGCTACACCTTC.

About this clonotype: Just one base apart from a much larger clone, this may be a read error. Here the CDR3 reads CASSPGGGYGNTF. CDR3 sequence (DNA): TGTGCCAGCAGCCCAGGGGGCGGCTATGGCAACACCTTC. The V call is TRBV7-8, the J call TRBJ1-2; 8 bases line up with TRBD1. The CDR3 loop spans 13 amino acids. CDR1 and CDR2 (germline): SGHVS, FQNEAQ.

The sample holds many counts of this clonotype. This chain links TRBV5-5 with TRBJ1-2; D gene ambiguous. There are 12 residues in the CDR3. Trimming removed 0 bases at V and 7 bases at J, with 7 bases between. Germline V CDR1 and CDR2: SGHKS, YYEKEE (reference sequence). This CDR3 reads CASSLDDIGYTF. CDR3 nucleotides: TGTGCCAGCAGCTTGGATGATATTGGCTACACCTTC.

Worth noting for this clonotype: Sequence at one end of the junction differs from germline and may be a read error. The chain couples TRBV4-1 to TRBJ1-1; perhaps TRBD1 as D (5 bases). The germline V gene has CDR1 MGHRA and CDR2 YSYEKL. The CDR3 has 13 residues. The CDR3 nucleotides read TGCGCCAACAGCCAAGGGGTACGGACTGAAGCTTTCTTT. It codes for CANSQGVRTEAFF.

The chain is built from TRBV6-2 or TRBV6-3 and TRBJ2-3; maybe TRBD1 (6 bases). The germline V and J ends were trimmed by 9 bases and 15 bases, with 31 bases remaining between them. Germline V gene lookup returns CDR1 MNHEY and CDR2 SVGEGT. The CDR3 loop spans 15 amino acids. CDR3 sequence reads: CASTTPGTNTDMHYF. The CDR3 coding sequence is TGTGCCAGTACAACCCCCGGGACAAACACAGATATGCACTATTTT.

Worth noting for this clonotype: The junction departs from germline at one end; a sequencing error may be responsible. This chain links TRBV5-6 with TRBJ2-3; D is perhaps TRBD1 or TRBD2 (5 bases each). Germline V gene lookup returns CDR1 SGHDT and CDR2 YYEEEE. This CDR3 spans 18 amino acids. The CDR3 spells CAISLVGETKYPADTQYF. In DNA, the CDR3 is TGTGCCATCAGCTTGGTGGGGGAGACAAAGTATCCCGCAGATACGCAGTATTTT.

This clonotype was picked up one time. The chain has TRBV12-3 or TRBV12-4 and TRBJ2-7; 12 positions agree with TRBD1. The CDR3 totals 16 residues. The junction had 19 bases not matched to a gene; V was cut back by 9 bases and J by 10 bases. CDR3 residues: CARRSGPGQGAREQYF. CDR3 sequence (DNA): TGTGCCAGAAGATCTGGACCGGGACAGGGGGCGCGGGAACAGTACTTC.

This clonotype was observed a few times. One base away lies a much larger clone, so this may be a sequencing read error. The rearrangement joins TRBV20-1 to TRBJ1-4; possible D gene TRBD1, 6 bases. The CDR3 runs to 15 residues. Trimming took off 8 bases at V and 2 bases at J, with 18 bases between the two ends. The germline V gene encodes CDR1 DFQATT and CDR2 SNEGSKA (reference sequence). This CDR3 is CSTKDQGWTNEKLFF. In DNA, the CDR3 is TGCAGTACTAAGGATCAGGGGTGGACTAATGAAAAACTGTTTTTT.

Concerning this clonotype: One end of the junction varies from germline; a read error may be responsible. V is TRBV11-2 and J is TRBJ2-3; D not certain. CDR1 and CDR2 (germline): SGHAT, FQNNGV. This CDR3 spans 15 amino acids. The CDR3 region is CACSSTRGNTDTQYF. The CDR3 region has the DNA TGTGCCTGCAGCTCTACCAGAGGTAACACAGATACGCAGTATTTT.

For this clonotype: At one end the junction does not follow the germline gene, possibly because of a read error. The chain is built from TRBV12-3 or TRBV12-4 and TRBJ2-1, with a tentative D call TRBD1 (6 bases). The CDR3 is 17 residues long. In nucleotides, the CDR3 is TGTGTCAGCAGTTTAGGACAGCCGATTACTTACCACGATGAGCAGTTCTTC. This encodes CVSSLGQPITYHDEQFF.

The CDR3 loop is CASSLRVRDRGSYNEQFF. The CDR3 region has the DNA TGTGCCAGCAGCTTACGTGTGCGGGACAGGGGCTCCTACAATGAGCAGTTCTTC. The rearrangement uses TRBV11-2 and TRBJ2-1, with 10 bases fitting TRBD1. Germline trimming cut 2 bases from V and 0 bases from J; bases unmatched to any gene: 7. The germline V gene has CDR1 SGHAT and CDR2 FQNNGV. The CDR3 has 18 amino acids.

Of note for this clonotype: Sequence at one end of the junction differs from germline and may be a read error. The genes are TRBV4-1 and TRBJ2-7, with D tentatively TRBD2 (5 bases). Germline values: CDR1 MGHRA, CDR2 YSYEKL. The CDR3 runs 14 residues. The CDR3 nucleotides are TGCGCCAGCGGCCAAGGAGGTGGTTCTGAAGAGCAGTACTTC. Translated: CASGQGGGSEEQYF.

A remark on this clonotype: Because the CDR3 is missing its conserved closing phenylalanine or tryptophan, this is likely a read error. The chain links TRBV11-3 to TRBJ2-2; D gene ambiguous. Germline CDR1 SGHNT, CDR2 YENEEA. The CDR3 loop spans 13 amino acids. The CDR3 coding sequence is TGTACCAGCAGCTTAGCTCCCCCAGGGGAGCTGTTTATT. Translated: CTSSLAPPGELFI.

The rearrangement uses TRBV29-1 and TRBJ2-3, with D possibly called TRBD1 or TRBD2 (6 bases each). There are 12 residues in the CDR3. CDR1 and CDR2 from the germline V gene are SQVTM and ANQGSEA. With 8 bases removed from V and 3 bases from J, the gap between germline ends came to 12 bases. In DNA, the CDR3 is TGCAGCATGAGGGGGGCTACAGATACGCAGTATTTT. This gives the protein CSMRGATDTQYF.